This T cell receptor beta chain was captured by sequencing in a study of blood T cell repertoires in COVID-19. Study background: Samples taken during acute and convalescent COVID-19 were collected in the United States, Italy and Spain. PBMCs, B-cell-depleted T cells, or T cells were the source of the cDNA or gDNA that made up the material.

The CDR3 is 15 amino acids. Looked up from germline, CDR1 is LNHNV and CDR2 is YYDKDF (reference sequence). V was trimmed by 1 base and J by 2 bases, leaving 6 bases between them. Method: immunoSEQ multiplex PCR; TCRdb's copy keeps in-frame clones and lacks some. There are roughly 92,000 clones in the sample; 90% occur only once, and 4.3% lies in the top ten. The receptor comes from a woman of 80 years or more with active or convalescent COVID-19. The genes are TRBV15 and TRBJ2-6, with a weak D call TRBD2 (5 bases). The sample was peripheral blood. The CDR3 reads CATSRVGAGANVLTF. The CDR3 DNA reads TGTGCCACCAGCAGAGTCGGGGCTGGGGCCAACGTCCTGACTTTC.